The present entry profiles one T cell receptor (beta chain) with its context. This sample is part of a study of early T cells in non-severe SARS-CoV-2 infection. There are 13 residues in the CDR3. Germline V gene lookup returns CDR1 SQVTM and CDR2 ANQGSEA. Between the trimmed V and J ends, which lost 1 base and 6 bases, there was a span of 12 bases. Each CDR3 protein is one row after TCRdb ran MiXCR on the 5' RACE reads. Of about 44,000 distinct CDR3 sequences in the sample, about 25% are singletons; the top ten hold 4.6%. The source was whole blood, collected at baseline. This TCR was recovered from an adult who was a healthcare worker with PCR-confirmed SARS-CoV-2 infection or an uninfected control (not recorded which). The rearrangement uses TRBV29-1 and TRBJ1-2; D is undetermined. CDR3: CSVEVLSRNGYTF. CDR3 nucleotide sequence: TGCAGCGTTGAAGTACTGTCTCGAAATGGCTACACCTTC.